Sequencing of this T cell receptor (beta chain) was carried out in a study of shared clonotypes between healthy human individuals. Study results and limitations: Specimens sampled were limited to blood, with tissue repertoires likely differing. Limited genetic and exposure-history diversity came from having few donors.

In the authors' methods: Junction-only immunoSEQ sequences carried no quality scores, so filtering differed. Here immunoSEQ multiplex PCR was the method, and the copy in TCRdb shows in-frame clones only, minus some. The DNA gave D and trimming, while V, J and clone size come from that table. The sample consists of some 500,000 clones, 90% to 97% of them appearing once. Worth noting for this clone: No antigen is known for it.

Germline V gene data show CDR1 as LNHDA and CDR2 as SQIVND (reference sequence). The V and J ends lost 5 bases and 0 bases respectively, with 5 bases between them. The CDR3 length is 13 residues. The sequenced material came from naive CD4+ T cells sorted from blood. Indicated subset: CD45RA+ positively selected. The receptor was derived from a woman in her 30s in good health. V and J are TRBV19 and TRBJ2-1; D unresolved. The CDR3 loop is CASSSLSYNEQFF. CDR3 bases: TGTGCCAGTAGTTCCCTCTCCTACAATGAGCAGTTCTTC.